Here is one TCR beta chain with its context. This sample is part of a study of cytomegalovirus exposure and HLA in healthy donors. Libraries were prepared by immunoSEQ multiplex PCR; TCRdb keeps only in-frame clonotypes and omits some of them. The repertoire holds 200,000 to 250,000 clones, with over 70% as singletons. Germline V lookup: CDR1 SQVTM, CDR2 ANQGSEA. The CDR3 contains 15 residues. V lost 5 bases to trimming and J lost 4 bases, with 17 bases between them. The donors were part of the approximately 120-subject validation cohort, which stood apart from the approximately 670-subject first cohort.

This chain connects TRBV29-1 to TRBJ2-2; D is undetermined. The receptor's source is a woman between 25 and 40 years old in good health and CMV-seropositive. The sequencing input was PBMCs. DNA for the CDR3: TGCAGCGTTTCGGTAACATACAGTGGCACCGGGGAGCTGTTTTTT. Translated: CSVSVTYSGTGELFF.